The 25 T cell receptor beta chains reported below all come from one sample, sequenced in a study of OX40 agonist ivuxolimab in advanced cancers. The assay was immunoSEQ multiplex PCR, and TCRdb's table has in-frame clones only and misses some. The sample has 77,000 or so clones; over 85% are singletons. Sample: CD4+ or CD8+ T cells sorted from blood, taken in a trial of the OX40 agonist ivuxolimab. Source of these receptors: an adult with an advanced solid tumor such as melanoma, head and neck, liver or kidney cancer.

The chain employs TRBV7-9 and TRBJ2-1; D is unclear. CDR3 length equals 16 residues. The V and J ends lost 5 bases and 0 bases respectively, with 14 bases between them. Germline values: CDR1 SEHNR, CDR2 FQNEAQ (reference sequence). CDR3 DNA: TGTGCCAGCAGCCTCGGTCAAGGTGGCTCCTACAATGAGCAGTTCTTC. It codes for CASSLGQGGSYNEQFF.

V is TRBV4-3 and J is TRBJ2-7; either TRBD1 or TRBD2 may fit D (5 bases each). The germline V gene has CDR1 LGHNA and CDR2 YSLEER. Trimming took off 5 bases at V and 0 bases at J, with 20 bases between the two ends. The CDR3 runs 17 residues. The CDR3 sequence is CASSVRTGTVSSYEQYF. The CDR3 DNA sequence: TGCGCCAGCAGCGTACGAACCGGGACGGTGAGCTCCTACGAGCAGTACTTC.

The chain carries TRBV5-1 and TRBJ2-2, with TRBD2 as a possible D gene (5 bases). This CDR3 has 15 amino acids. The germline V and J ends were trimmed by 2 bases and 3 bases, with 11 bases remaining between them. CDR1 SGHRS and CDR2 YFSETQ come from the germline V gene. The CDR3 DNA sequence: TGCGCCAGCAGCTTTGGCGGGTCGGACACCGGGGAGCTGTTTTTT. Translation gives CASSFGGSDTGELFF.

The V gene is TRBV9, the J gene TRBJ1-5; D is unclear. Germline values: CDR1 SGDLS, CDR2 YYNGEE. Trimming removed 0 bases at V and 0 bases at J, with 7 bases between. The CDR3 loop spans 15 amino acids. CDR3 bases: TGTGCCAGCAGCGTAGGAGATCTTAGCAATCAGCCCCAGCATTTT. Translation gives CASSVGDLSNQPQHF.

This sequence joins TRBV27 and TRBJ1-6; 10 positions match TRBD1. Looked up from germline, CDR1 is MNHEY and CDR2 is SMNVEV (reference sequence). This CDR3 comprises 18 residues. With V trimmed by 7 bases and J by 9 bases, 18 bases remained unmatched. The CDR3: CASTWGTGVLSEGSPLHF. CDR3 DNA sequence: TGTGCCAGCACGTGGGGGACAGGGGTCCTCTCAGAGGGTTCACCCCTCCACTTT.

The CDR3, as DNA: TGTGCCAGCAGTGAACAGGGGGGTCGCAACACCGGGGAGCTGTTTTTT. Amino acid sequence: CASSEQGGRNTGELFF. The chain joins TRBV6-1 to TRBJ2-2; tentative D call: TRBD1 (7 bases). Germline lookup yields CDR1 MNHNS and CDR2 SASEGT. Trimming took 2 bases from V and 2 from J, leaving 12 bases between them. This CDR3 is 16 amino acids long.

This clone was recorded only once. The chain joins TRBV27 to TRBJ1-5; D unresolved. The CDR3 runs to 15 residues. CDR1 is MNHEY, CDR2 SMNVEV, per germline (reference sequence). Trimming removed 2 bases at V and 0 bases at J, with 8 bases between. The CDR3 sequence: CASSLVPYSNQPQHF. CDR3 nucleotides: TGTGCCAGCAGTTTAGTACCTTATAGCAATCAGCCCCAGCATTTT.

The DNA for the CDR3 is TGTGCCAGCTCACCACGGAAACAGGGGACCGACAACACTGAAGCTTTCTTT. As protein: CASSPRKQGTDNTEAFF. The chain employs TRBV18 and TRBJ1-1, with 7 nucleotides matching TRBD1. Germline values: CDR1 KGHSH, CDR2 LQKENI. The CDR3 is 17 amino acids. With V trimmed by 1 base and J by 2 bases, 10 bases remained unmatched.

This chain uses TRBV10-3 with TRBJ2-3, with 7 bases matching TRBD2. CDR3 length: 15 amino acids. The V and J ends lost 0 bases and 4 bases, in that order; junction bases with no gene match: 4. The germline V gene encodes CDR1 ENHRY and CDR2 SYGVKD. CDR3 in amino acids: CAISESGSGADTQYF. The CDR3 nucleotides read TGTGCCATCAGTGAGTCGGGAAGCGGGGCAGATACGCAGTATTTT.

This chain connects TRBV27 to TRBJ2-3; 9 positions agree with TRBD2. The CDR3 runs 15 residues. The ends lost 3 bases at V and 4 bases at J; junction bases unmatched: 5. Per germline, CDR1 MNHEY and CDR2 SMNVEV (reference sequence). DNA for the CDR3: TGTGCCAGCAGTTTCGATGGCGGGGGGGCAGATACGCAGTATTTT. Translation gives CASSFDGGGADTQYF.

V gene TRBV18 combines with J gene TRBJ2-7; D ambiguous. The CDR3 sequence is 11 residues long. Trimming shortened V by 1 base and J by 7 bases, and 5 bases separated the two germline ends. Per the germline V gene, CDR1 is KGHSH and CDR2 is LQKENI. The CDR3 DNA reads TGTGCCAGCTCACCACTGAGGGAGCAGTACTTC. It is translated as CASSPLREQYF.

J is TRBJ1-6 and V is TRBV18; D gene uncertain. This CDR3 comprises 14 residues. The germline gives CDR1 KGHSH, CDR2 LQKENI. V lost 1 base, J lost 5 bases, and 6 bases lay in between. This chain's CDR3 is CASSPRQDNSPLHF. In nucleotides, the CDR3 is TGTGCCAGCTCACCACGCCAGGATAATTCACCCCTCCACTTT.

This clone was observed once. CDR3 in amino acids: CASSSKQGGTQYF. The CDR3 DNA reads as TGTGCCAGCAGTTCCAAACAGGGCGGGACCCAGTACTTC. The genes are TRBV6-6 and TRBJ2-5, with D possibly being TRBD1 (6 bases). Germline CDR1 MNHNY, CDR2 SVGAGI (reference sequence). V gave up 4 bases and J gave up 7 bases, with 13 bases separating them. The CDR3 has 13 amino acids.

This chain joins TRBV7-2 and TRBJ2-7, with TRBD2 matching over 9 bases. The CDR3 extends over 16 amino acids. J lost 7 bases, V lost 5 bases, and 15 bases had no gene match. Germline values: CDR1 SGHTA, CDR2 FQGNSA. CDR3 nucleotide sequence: TGTGCCAGCAGCCTAGGGACTAGCCCGAATTTATGGGAGCAGTACTTC. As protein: CASSLGTSPNLWEQYF. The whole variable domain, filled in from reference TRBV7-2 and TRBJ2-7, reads GAGVSQSPSNKVTEKGKDVELRCDPISGHTALYWYRQSLGQGLEFLIYFQGNSAPDKSGLPSDRFSAERTGGSVSTLTIQRTQQEDSAVYLCASSLGTSPNLWEQYFGPGTRLTVT.

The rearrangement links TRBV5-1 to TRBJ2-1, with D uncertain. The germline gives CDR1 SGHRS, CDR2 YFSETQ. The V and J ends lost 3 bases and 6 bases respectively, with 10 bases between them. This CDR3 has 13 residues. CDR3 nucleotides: TGCGCCAGCAGCTCACAGCCTTCCAATGAGCAGTTCTTC. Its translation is CASSSQPSNEQFF.

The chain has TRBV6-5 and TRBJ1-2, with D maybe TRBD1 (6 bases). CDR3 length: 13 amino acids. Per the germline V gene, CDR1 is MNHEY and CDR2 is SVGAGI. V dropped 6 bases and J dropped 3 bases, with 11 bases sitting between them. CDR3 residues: CASREPGDYGYTF. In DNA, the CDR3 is TGTGCCAGCAGAGAACCAGGGGACTATGGCTACACCTTC.

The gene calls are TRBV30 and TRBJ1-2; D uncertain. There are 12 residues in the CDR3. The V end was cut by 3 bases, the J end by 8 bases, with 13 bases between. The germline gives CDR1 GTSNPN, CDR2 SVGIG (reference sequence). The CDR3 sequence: CAWSLQGIGYTF. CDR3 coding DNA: TGTGCCTGGAGCTTACAAGGGATCGGCTACACCTTC.

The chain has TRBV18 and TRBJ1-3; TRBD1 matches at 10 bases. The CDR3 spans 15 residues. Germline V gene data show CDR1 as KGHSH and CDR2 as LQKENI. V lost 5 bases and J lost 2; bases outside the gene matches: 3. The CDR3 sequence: CASSSGTGAGNTIYF. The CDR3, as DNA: TGTGCCAGCTCATCAGGGACAGGGGCTGGAAACACCATATATTTT.

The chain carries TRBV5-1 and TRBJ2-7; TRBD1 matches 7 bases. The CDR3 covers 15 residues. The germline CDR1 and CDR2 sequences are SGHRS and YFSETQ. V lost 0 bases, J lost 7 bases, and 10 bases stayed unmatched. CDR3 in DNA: TGCGCCAGCAGCTTGGGCCTCCAGGGGGTAGGGGAGCAGTACTTC. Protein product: CASSLGLQGVGEQYF.

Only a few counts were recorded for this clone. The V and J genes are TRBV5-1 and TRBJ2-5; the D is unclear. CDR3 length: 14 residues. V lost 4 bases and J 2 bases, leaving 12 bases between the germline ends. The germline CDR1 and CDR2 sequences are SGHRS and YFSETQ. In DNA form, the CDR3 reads TGCGCCAGCAGCCAGTCTATCGATCAAGAGACCCAGTACTTC. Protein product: CASSQSIDQETQYF. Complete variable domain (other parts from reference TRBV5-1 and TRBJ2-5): KAGVTQTPRYLIKTRGQQVTLSCSPISGHRSVSWYQQTPGQGLQFLFEYFSETQRNKGNFPGRFSGRQFSNSRSEMNVSTLELGDSALYLCASSQSIDQETQYFGPGTRLLVL.

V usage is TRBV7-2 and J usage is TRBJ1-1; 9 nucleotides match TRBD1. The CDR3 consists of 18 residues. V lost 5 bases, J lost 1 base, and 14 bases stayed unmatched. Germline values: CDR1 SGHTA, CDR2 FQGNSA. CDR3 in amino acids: CASSNRVGTGKGNTEAFF. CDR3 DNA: TGTGCCAGCAGCAATAGGGTGGGGACAGGGAAGGGGAACACTGAAGCTTTCTTT.

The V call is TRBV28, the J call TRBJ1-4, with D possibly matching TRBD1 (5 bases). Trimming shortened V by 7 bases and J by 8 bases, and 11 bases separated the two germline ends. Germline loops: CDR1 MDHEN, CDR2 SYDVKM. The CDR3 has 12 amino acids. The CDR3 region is CASNRGWEKLFF. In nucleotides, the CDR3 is TGTGCCAGCAATAGGGGCTGGGAAAAACTGTTTTTT.

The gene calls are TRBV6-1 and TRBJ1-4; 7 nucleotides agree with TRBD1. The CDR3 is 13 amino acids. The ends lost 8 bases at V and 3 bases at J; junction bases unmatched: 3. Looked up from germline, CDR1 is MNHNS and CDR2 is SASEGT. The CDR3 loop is CASAGQPNEKLFF. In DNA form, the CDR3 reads TGTGCCAGCGCGGGACAGCCTAATGAAAAACTGTTTTTT.

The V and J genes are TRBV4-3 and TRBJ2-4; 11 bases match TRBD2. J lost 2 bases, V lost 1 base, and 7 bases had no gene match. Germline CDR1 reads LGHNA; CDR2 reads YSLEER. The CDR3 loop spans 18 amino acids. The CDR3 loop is CASSQALAGERSKNIQYF. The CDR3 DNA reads TGCGCCAGCAGCCAAGCACTAGCGGGGGAGCGGTCCAAAAACATTCAGTACTTC.

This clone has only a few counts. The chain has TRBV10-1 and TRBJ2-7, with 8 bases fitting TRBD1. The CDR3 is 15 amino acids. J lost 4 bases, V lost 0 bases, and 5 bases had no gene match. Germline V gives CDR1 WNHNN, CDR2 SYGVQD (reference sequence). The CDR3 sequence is CASSESRDRGYEQYF. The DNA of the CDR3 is TGCGCCAGCAGTGAGTCACGAGACAGGGGTTACGAGCAGTACTTC.